Below are 19 T cell receptor beta chains sequenced from a single sample in a study of shared clonotypes between healthy human individuals. Generated by immunoSEQ multiplex PCR, the TCRdb table keeps only in-frame clones and is missing some. The table lists around 2.1 million clones, 95% of them singletons. The specimen sequenced was naive CD4+ T cells sorted from blood. The subset: CD45RA+ positively selected. All receptors derive from a man aged 18 to 29 in good health.

The chain couples TRBV4-2 to TRBJ2-3, with TRBD2 matching over 12 bases. CDR3 length equals 20 residues. V shed 5 bases, J shed 1 base, and the junction held 16 bases outside the gene matches. The V gene's germline CDR1 is LGHNA and CDR2 YNFKEQ. The CDR3 DNA reads TGTGCCAGCAGCACACAACAGACTAGCGGGGGACAATCGGGCACAGATACGCAGTATTTT. It specifies CASSTQQTSGGQSGTDTQYF.

The chain is built from TRBV7-2 and TRBJ1-2; D is possibly TRBD1 (5 bases). CDR1 is SGHTA, CDR2 FQGNSA, per germline. The V end lost 2 bases, the J end lost 5 bases, and 15 bases lay between the germline ends. The CDR3 is 15 amino acids. The CDR3 DNA is TGTGCCAGCAGCTTAAGCGGGGGGGAGATATATGGCTACACCTTC. It is translated as CASSLSGGEIYGYTF.

J is TRBJ1-4 and V is TRBV7-9; TRBD1 matches 7 bases. Germline V gene sequence: CDR1 SEHNR, CDR2 FQNEAQ (reference sequence). This CDR3 has 15 residues. With 5 bases clipped from V and 1 base from J, the junction kept 4 bases outside the gene matches. Here the CDR3 DNA reads TGTGCCAGCAGCCCGCACAGGGGAACTAATGAAAAACTGTTTTTT. The encoded protein is CASSPHRGTNEKLFF.

The gene calls are TRBV10-3 and TRBJ2-1; D is unclear. V lost 6 bases, J lost 6 bases, and 15 bases lay in between. This CDR3 comprises 14 residues. CDR1 ENHRY and CDR2 SYGVKD come from the germline V gene. CDR3 in DNA: TGTGCCATCAGCCCGGGTCCTACCCCCAATGAGCAGTTCTTC. Translating gives CAISPGPTPNEQFF.

This clone was detected only once. The rearrangement links TRBV10-3 to TRBJ2-3, with 12 bases fitting TRBD1. CDR1 is ENHRY and CDR2 is SYGVKD in the germline V gene. The CDR3 is 18 residues long. The V and J ends lost 4 bases and 4 bases, in that order; junction bases with no gene match: 12. CDR3 protein: CAISGSKAGTGGADTQYF. The CDR3 nucleotides are TGTGCCATCAGTGGGAGTAAAGCCGGGACAGGGGGCGCAGATACGCAGTATTTT.

This clone was recorded only once. V usage is TRBV9 and J usage is TRBJ2-1, with 7 bases matching TRBD2. V gave up 4 bases and J gave up 3 bases; unmatched junction bases: 7. The CDR3 has 15 residues. Germline CDR1 reads SGDLS; CDR2 reads YYNGEE. CDR3 in amino acids: CASSPRGEYYNEQFF. CDR3 DNA sequence: TGTGCCAGCAGCCCTCGGGGGGAATACTACAATGAGCAGTTCTTC. Full variable domain (remainder filled in from reference TRBV9 and TRBJ2-1): DSGVTQTPKHLITATGQRVTLRCSPRSGDLSVYWYQQSLDQGLQFLIQYYNGEERAKGNILERFSAQQFPDLHSELNLSSLELGDSALYFCASSPRGEYYNEQFFGPGTRLTVL.

The chain has TRBV19 and TRBJ1-5; 7 bases line up with TRBD1. CDR3 length equals 14 residues. Looked up from germline, CDR1 is LNHDA and CDR2 is SQIVND (reference sequence). V trimming: 7 bases; J trimming: 3 bases; junction bases outside the gene matches: 6. The DNA for the CDR3 is TGTGCCAGTACCCCAACAGGGGTCAATCAGCCCCAGCATTTT. Translated, it gives CASTPTGVNQPQHF.

The V call is TRBV28, the J call TRBJ1-3; D is unclear. The CDR3 sequence is 15 residues long. Germline CDR1 MDHEN, CDR2 SYDVKM. Trimming shortened V by 4 bases and J by 3 bases, and 13 bases separated the two germline ends. This CDR3 is CASSSSAGVGNTIYF. The CDR3 DNA is TGTGCCAGCAGTTCCTCGGCCGGGGTTGGAAACACCATATATTTT.

This chain joins TRBV6-1 and TRBJ1-5; D call uncertain. The CDR3 runs 15 residues. Trimming left V 2 bases short and J 2 bases short, with 10 bases between. Germline CDR1 reads MNHNS; CDR2 reads SASEGT. CDR3 DNA sequence: TGTGCCAGCAGTGAATGGAGGGATGGCAATCAGCCCCAGCATTTT. Translating it yields CASSEWRDGNQPQHF.

As concerns this clone: Other nucleotide sequences from this sample produce the same CDR3. The J gene is TRBJ2-3, the V gene TRBV5-1; D unresolved. The CDR3 covers 14 residues. With 0 bases removed from V and 1 base from J, the gap between germline ends came to 6 bases. CDR1 is SGHRS, CDR2 YFSETQ, per germline. This chain's CDR3 is CASSLEYGTDTQYF. The DNA of the CDR3 is TGCGCCAGCAGCTTGGAGTACGGCACAGATACGCAGTATTTT.

The chain carries TRBV11-2 and TRBJ2-7, with 10 nucleotides matching TRBD2. The germline gives CDR1 SGHAT, CDR2 FQNNGV. The CDR3 extends over 16 amino acids. The trim removed 1 base at V and 0 bases at J, leaving 3 bases unmatched. The CDR3 reads CASSLVLAGISYEQYF. The CDR3 coding sequence is TGTGCCAGCAGCTTAGTACTAGCGGGGATCTCCTACGAGCAGTACTTC.

This clone has only a few counts. V usage is TRBV2 and J usage is TRBJ1-2; unclear D gene. The CDR3 covers 13 residues. The V gene lost 6 bases and the J gene lost 1 base, with 9 bases spanning the gap. CDR1 is SNHLY, CDR2 FYNNEI, per germline. CDR3 sequence: CASSINSNYGYTF. The CDR3 DNA is TGTGCCAGCAGCATAAACAGTAACTATGGCTACACCTTC.

This clone was detected only once. V is TRBV5-4 and J is TRBJ2-7; TRBD1 might be the D (5 bases). Germline CDR1 and CDR2: SGHNT and YYREEE (reference sequence). V lost 4 bases, J lost 0 bases, and 14 bases lay in between. The CDR3 is 15 amino acids. The CDR3 sequence is CASSLPTALSYEQYF. Here the CDR3 DNA reads TGTGCCAGCAGCCTGCCGACAGCGCTCTCCTACGAGCAGTACTTC.

Turning to this clone: Different DNA sequences within this sample yield the same CDR3. This sequence joins TRBV5-1 and TRBJ1-5; a possible D gene is TRBD1 (5 bases). Germline lookup yields CDR1 SGHRS and CDR2 YFSETQ. The CDR3 is 15 residues long. Trimming removed 0 bases from V and 1 base from J, with 8 bases in between. CDR3 in amino acids: CASSLDGGSNQPQHF. CDR3 nucleotide sequence: TGCGCCAGCAGCTTGGACGGGGGGAGCAATCAGCCCCAGCATTTT.

The rearrangement links TRBV2 to TRBJ2-7; no clear D. Germline CDR1 reads SNHLY; CDR2 reads FYNNEI. The CDR3 has 14 amino acids. V lost 6 bases to trimming and J lost 0 bases, with 12 bases between them. CDR3 region: CASSRAPPSYEQYF. DNA for the CDR3: TGTGCCAGCAGCCGGGCCCCTCCCTCCTACGAGCAGTACTTC. The full variable domain, its missing parts supplied by reference TRBV2 and TRBJ2-7, is EPEVTQTPSHQVTQMGQEVILRCVPISNHLYFYWYRQILGQKVEFLVSFYNNEISEKSEIFDDQFSVERPDGSNFTLKIRSTKLEDSAMYFCASSRAPPSYEQYFGPGTRLTVT.

The chain carries TRBV11-2 and TRBJ1-1, with D possibly being TRBD1 (6 bases). Looked up from germline, CDR1 is SGHAT and CDR2 is FQNNGV. The CDR3 covers 14 residues. V lost 6 bases, J lost 6 bases, and 17 bases lay in between. As DNA, the CDR3 is TGTGCCAGCAGTCTACTCAGGGGATATGCTGAAGCTTTCTTT. Protein: CASSLLRGYAEAFF.

V usage is TRBV30 and J usage is TRBJ2-2; D unclear. The CDR3 runs 13 residues. The germline V gene encodes CDR1 GTSNPN and CDR2 SVGIG (reference sequence). V was pared by 4 bases and J by 3 bases, with 9 bases between. CDR3 nucleotides: TGTGCCTGGAAACCGTCACACACCGGGGAGCTGTTTTTT. Protein: CAWKPSHTGELFF.

This chain uses TRBV9 with TRBJ2-5; D is unclear. CDR1 is SGDLS, CDR2 YYNGEE, per germline. The ends were cut back, 3 bases at V and 2 bases at J, with 8 bases in the middle. The CDR3 length is 13 residues. Written as DNA, the CDR3 is TGTGCCAGCAGCGGACCCCGACAAGAGACCCAGTACTTC. Encoded protein: CASSGPRQETQYF.

The chain has TRBV11-3 and TRBJ2-3; 11 nucleotides line up with TRBD2. This CDR3 contains 15 residues. CDR1 is SGHNT and CDR2 is YENEEA in the germline V gene. V gave up 5 bases and J gave up 6 bases; unmatched junction bases: 7. DNA of the CDR3: TGTGCCAGCAGCCGTAGCGGGGGGGCAACTGATACGCAGTATTTT. Protein sequence: CASSRSGGATDTQYF.